This T cell receptor (beta chain) was recorded in a study of regulatory T cells in long-lasting Graves disease. About the research overall: Patients met the persistent Graves' disease definition after over 5 years of antithyroid drugs with positive TSH receptor antibodies. Study-level points and caveats: Persistent cases favored TRBV28, TRBJ1-2 and TRBJ2-5.

With V trimmed by 5 bases and J by 1 base, 9 bases remained unmatched. The CDR3 covers 18 residues. Germline V CDR1 and CDR2: KGHDR, SFDVKD. Through Arm-PCR of CDR3 regions and iRepertoire HTBI primers, TCR beta libraries were built. One entry per CDR3 protein, called by TCRdb with MiXCR from the multiplex PCR reads. The data hold around 450,000 distinct CDR3 sequences, with about 22% observed a single time. The time point denotes: persistent/refractory GD, antithyroid drugs over 5 years with positive TRAb. From PBMCs, RNA was extracted and then used to make the TCR library. With regard to this clonotype: Its specificity is not known.

The input for sequencing was peripheral blood mononuclear cells (PBMCs), taken when the disease was refractory, from a patient treated with antithyroid drugs. The rearrangement joins TRBV24-1 to TRBJ2-3; 12 bases are shared with TRBD2. The clonotype comes from a female donor with Graves disease. The CDR3 DNA reads TGTGCCACCAGTGGGGCAGTACGGACTAGCGGGGGCACAGATACGCAGTATTTT. It is translated as CATSGAVRTSGGTDTQYF.